This T cell receptor (beta chain) was captured in a study of blood T cell repertoires in COVID-19. At the level of the study: The analysed material was cDNA or gDNA that came from T cells, B-cell-depleted T cells, or PBMCs.

In the authors' workflow: Estimated nucleated cell counts came from reference gene primer amplification. This table comes from immunoSEQ multiplex PCR, and its TCRdb copy is limited to in-frame clones, with some not included. V, J and clone size are those of that table, while D and trimming were read from the DNA. The sample yields approximately 350,000 clones, about 83% seen once. The CDR3 sequence is 14 residues long. V dropped 6 bases and J dropped 6; count of bases not matched to a gene: 3. Germline values: CDR1 MNHEY, CDR2 SVGAGI. The sequenced material came from peripheral blood. The rearrangement uses TRBV6-5 and TRBJ2-1; the match to TRBD1 covers 12 bases. This TCR was sampled from a man younger than 40 with active or convalescent COVID-19. The CDR3 protein is CASRGTGGRNEQFF. Written as DNA, the CDR3 is TGTGCCAGCAGGGGGACAGGGGGCCGCAATGAGCAGTTCTTC.